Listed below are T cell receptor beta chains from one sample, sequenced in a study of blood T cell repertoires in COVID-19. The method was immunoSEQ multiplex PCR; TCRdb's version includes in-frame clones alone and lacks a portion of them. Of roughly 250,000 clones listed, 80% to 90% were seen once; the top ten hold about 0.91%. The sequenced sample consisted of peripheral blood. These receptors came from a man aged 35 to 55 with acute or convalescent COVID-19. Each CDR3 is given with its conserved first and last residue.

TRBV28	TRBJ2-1	CASSSSGGYNEQFF
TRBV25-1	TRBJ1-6	CARVLHAGLDSPLHF
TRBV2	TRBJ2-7	CASSAGEILEQYF
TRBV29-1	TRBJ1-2	CSVVTGINYGYTF
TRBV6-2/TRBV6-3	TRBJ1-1	CASSRQGSMNTEAFF
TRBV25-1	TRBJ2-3	CASSEYDRLWNTQYF
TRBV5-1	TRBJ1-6	CASSSTGLGNSPLHF
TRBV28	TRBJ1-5	CASSGTNQPQHF
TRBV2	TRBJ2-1	CASSGQGANEQFF
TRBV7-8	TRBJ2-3	CASSATRDRGVDTQYF
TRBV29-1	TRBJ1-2	CSVHPRGRGIGYTF
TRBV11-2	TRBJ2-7	CAGSTTGVGTGAYEQYF
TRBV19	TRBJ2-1	CATGSSSYNEQFF
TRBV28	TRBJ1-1	CASSLRHTEAFF
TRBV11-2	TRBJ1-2	CASSSLGGIYGYTF
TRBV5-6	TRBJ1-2	CASSSQGTHGYTF
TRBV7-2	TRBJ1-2	CASRRGQLGDGYTF
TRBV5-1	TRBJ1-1	CASSLARVTPNTEAFF
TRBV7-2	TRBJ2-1	CASSLVPSGNEQFF
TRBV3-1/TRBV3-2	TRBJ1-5	CASSQGIGGSNQPQHF
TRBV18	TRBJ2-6	CASSWAGGPGANVLTF
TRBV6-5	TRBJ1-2	CASSYSSGNNGYTF
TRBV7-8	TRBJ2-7	CASSSRPGQGLYEQYF
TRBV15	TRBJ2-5	CATSRDGGGDETQYF
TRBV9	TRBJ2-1	CASSVDAGGRDEQFF
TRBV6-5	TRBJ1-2	CASSRVQGAAYGYTF
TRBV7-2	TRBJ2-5	CASSLSRLAAETQYF
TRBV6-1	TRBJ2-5	CASSEAPGLLQETQYF
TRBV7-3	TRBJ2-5	CASSTDSREETQYF
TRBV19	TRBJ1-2	CASSMAGTGEGGYTF
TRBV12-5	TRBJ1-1	CASGLVRLGGGEAFF
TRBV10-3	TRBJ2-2	CGPRWGQGANTGELFF
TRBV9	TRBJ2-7	CASSVSETGGGYEQYF
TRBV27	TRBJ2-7	CASSPRDRGYEQYF
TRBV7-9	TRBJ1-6	CASSLGGAPLHF
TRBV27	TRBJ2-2	CASRPDRDNTGELFF
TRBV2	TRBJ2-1	CASSGGSYSYNEQFF
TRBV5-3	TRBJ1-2	CARSLASITPSGYGYTF
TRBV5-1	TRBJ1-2	CASTPGQGHISYGYTF
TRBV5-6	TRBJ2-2	CASSLGQGAGNTGELFF
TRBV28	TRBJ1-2	CASSLPQGNYGYTF
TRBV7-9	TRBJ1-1	CASSLTENTEAFF
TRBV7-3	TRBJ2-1	CASSLRRGGYNEQFF
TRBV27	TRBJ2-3	CASSLTDRAPPDTQYF
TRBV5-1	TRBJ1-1	CASSSDRGDTEAFF
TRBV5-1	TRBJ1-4	CASSLDREGEKLFF
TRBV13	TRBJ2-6	CASSGDRGTGANVLTF
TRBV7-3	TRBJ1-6	CASSSRAATNSPLHF
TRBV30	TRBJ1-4	CAWSRPDEKLFF
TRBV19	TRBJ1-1	CASSMLGTPAFF
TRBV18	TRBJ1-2	CASSPPEKLNYGYTF
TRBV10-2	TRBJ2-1	CASRPTAGGQDEQFF
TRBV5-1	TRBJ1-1	CASSFTGATEAFF
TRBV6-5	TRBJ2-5	CASSTGTPDRTQYF
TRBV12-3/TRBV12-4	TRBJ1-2	CASTTGPGYGYTF
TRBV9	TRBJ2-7	CASTLDERAYEQYF
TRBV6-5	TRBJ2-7	CASSSPWTSGNYEQYF
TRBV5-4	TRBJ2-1	CASSRAGLLSYNEQFF
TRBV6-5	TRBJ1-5	CASSPGQPNQPQHF